Listed here is a single T cell receptor beta chain. The data derive from a study of blood T cell repertoires in COVID-19. Across the study: The United States, Italy and Spain supplied acute and convalescent COVID-19 samples.

The assay was immunoSEQ multiplex PCR, and TCRdb's table has in-frame clones only and misses some. This sample yields about 68,000 clones, of which 85% are seen a single time; roughly 23% belongs to the top ten. Germline loops: CDR1 MNHEY, CDR2 SVGEGT. The CDR3 has 15 amino acids. V lost 5 bases, J lost 5 bases, and 6 bases stayed unmatched. This clonotype originated in a man over 45 with acute or convalescent COVID-19. The V call is TRBV6-2 or TRBV6-3, the J call TRBJ1-3, with 10 nucleotides matching TRBD1. The sample was peripheral blood. The CDR3 is CASSTRTGGRNTIYF. As DNA, the CDR3 is TGTGCCAGCAGTACCCGGACAGGGGGAAGAAACACCATATATTTT.